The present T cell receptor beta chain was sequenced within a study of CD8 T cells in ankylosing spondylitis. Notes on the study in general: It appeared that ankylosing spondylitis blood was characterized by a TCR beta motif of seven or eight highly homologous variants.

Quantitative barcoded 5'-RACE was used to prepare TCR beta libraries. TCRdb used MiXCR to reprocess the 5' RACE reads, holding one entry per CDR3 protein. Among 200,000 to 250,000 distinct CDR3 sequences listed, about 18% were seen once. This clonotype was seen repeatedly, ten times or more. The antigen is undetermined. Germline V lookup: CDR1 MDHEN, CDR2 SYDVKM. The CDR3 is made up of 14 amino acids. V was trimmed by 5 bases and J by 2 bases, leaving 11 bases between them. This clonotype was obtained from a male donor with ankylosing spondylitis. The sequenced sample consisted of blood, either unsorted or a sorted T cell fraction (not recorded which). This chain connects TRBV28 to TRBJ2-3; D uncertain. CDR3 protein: CASSADTHTDTQYF. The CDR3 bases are TGTGCCAGCAGTGCCGACACACACACAGATACGCAGTATTTT.